The rows below give T cell receptor beta chains drawn from one sample of a study of a mutant IDH1 vaccine in newly diagnosed glioma. Which antigens these TCRs recognize remains unknown. The table came from immunoSEQ multiplex PCR; TCRdb's copy has only in-frame clones and leaves some out. The sample contains about 60,000 clones, 80% to 85% of which appear only once. The sequenced sample was PBMCs, obtained from a glioma patient whose treatment included an IDH1 peptide vaccine. The receptors here all came from a man aged 25 to 40 with glioma. The CDR3 runs from the conserved cysteine through the conserved F or W. The D gene is left open where the match is weak. Clone size appears in some rows only: once, few, many, or a class for an expanded clone.

d_gene: NA; v_gene: TRBV19; abundance: NA; j_gene: TRBJ1-6; CDR3aa: CASSQNPPGPPESRSPLHF; CDR3nt: TGTGCCAGTAGTCAAAACCCCCCTGGACCTCCAGAATCTCGTTCACCCCTCCACTTT
d_gene: TRBD1; v_gene: TRBV11-2; abundance: few; j_gene: TRBJ1-6; CDR3aa: CASSSRTGGRGSYNSPLHF; CDR3nt: TGTGCCAGCAGCTCTCGGACAGGGGGTAGAGGTTCCTATAATTCACCCCTCCACTTT
d_gene: TRBD1; v_gene: TRBV28; abundance: once; j_gene: TRBJ1-1; CDR3aa: CASSLWTGFSEAFF; CDR3nt: TGTGCCAGCAGTTTATGGACAGGGTTTTCCGAAGCTTTCTTT
d_gene: NA; v_gene: TRBV5-4; abundance: NA; j_gene: TRBJ2-5; CDR3aa: CASSPVGDSRAQYF; CDR3nt: TGTGCCAGCAGCCCCGTAGGGGACTCTAGGGCCCAGTACTTC
d_gene: NA; v_gene: TRBV4-1; abundance: few; j_gene: TRBJ1-2; CDR3aa: CASSQVGTPNYGYTF; CDR3nt: TGCGCCAGCAGCCAAGTTGGGACACCTAACTATGGCTACACCTTC
d_gene: TRBD1; v_gene: TRBV2; abundance: NA; j_gene: TRBJ2-7; CDR3aa: CASSGQGDYEQYF; CDR3nt: TGTGCCAGTTCGGGACAGGGGGATTACGAGCAGTACTTC
d_gene: NA; v_gene: TRBV2; abundance: NA; j_gene: TRBJ2-3; CDR3aa: CASSDRGFDTQYF; CDR3nt: TGTGCCAGCTCCGACCGGGGTTTCGATACGCAGTATTTT
d_gene: NA; v_gene: TRBV27; abundance: NA; j_gene: TRBJ2-1; CDR3aa: CASSTLLGSSYNEQFF; CDR3nt: TGTGCCAGCAGTACCCTCCTGGGTAGCTCCTACAATGAGCAGTTCTTC
d_gene: NA; v_gene: TRBV14; abundance: NA; j_gene: TRBJ1-4; CDR3aa: CASSPRGGRSEKLFF; CDR3nt: TGTGCCAGCAGTCCCCGAGGGGGACGTTCCGAAAAACTGTTTTTT
d_gene: TRBD1; v_gene: TRBV11-2; abundance: NA; j_gene: TRBJ2-7; CDR3aa: CASSMGQGMYEQYF; CDR3nt: TGTGCCAGCAGCATGGGACAGGGGATGTACGAGCAGTACTTC
d_gene: NA; v_gene: TRBV5-1; abundance: NA; j_gene: TRBJ1-1; CDR3aa: CASSLGTEAFF; CDR3nt: TGCGCCAGCAGCTTAGGGACTGAAGCTTTCTTT
d_gene: TRBD1; v_gene: TRBV10-3; abundance: NA; j_gene: TRBJ1-2; CDR3aa: CAIRPTGAANYGYTF; CDR3nt: TGTGCCATCAGACCGACAGGGGCCGCTAACTATGGCTACACCTTC
d_gene: TRBD1; v_gene: TRBV9; abundance: NA; j_gene: TRBJ1-5; CDR3aa: CASSRGQGYSNQPQHF; CDR3nt: TGTGCCAGCAGCCGGGGACAGGGGTATAGCAATCAGCCCCAGCATTTT
d_gene: NA; v_gene: TRBV7-8; abundance: few; j_gene: TRBJ2-7; CDR3aa: CASSPKFGTFPFEQYF; CDR3nt: TGTGCCAGCAGCCCAAAATTTGGGACCTTTCCCTTCGAGCAGTACTTC